Listed below are T cell receptor beta chains from one sample, sequenced in a study of beta chain features in type 1 diabetes. Method: immunoSEQ multiplex PCR; TCRdb's copy keeps in-frame clones and lacks some. Among more than 150,000 clones listed, about an eighth were seen once. The sequenced material came from central memory CD4+ T cells from blood. These receptors all come from a young woman in good health. Each CDR3 is given with its conserved first and last residue. D genes are given only for firm matches. The size field is filled for only some rows; it gives once, few, many or a size class.

v_call,clone_size,j_call,cdr3_length,d_call,cdr3_nt,cdr3_aa
TRBV30,few,TRBJ1-5,14,TRBD1,TGTGCCTGGAGCCGGAACAGGGGTGATCAGCCCCAGCATTTT,CAWSRNRGDQPQHF
TRBV5-6,few,TRBJ1-4,14,TRBD1,TGTGCCAGCAGCTCCCGGGACAGAGATGAAAAACTGTTTTTT,CASSSRDRDEKLFF
TRBV29-1,-,TRBJ1-2,14,-,TGCAGCGTTGTGCGGGACCCAGGCCGGTTGGGCTACACCTTC,CSVVRDPGRLGYTF
TRBV10-3,few,TRBJ2-3,12,-,TGTGCCACCCGACTCAACACAGATACGCAGTATTTT,CATRLNTDTQYF
TRBV30,-,TRBJ1-5,14,-,TGTGCCTGGAGTTTTCAGTCGATCTTTCAGCCCCAGCATTTT,CAWSFQSIFQPQHF
TRBV28,few,TRBJ2-5,17,TRBD2,TGTGCCAGCAGTTCCCCCGGGTCAGCGGGAAAGTCAGAGACCCAGTACTTC,CASSSPGSAGKSETQYF
TRBV27,-,TRBJ1-1,13,-,TGTGCCAGCAGTTTAGGGGGGAAAACTGAAGCTTTCTTT,CASSLGGKTEAFF
TRBV10-3,-,TRBJ1-3,15,-,TGTGCCATCAGTGGGTCCCCGGGCTCTGGAAACACCATATATTTT,CAISGSPGSGNTIYF
TRBV11-2,-,TRBJ2-1,16,TRBD1,TGTGCCAGCGGCCCCGAGACAGGGATCTCCTACAATGAGCAGTTCTTC,CASGPETGISYNEQFF
TRBV29-1,-,TRBJ1-1,13,TRBD1,TGCAGCGTTCCGGGACAGGGGCACACTGAAGCTTTCTTT,CSVPGQGHTEAFF
TRBV28,-,TRBJ1-1,14,TRBD1,TGTGCCAGCGGTCTACAGGGGGCCAAGACTGAAGCTTTCTTT,CASGLQGAKTEAFF
TRBV7-9,-,TRBJ1-4,14,-,TGTGCCAGCAGCACCCGACATGGTAATGAAAAACTGTTTTTT,CASSTRHGNEKLFF
TRBV7-9,few,TRBJ1-1,14,-,TGTGCCAGCAGCTTAAGGGGGAGGGTCACTGAAGCTTTCTTT,CASSLRGRVTEAFF
TRBV7-2,few,TRBJ2-7,15,-,TGTGCCAGCAGCCCGATGGACAGCCTCCTGAACGAGCAGTACTTC,CASSPMDSLLNEQYF
TRBV7-2,-,TRBJ2-5,14,TRBD1,TGTGCCAGCAGCTCCAGGGGGCGGGGAGAGACCCAGTACTTC,CASSSRGRGETQYF
TRBV21-1,-,TRBJ1-4,16,-,TGTGCCAGCAGCAAAGGGGGGACAGGACCTAATGAAAAACTGTTTTTT,CASSKGGTGPNEKLFF
TRBV15,-,TRBJ2-7,13,TRBD1,TGTGCCACCAGCAGAGATCTTCAAGGGACAGTCTCTTTC,CATSRDLQGTVSF
TRBV25-1,-,TRBJ2-5,16,TRBD1,TGTGCCAGCAGTATTAGGGACAGGGGAAGAGGAGAGACCCAGTACTTC,CASSIRDRGRGETQYF
TRBV7-2,-,TRBJ2-3,14,TRBD2,TGTGCCAGCCGGCGGGGGTCTAGCACAGATACGCAGTATTTT,CASRRGSSTDTQYF
TRBV5-4,-,TRBJ1-4,14,TRBD1,TGTGCCAGCAGACCGGACAGGATCAATGAAAAACTGTTTTTT,CASRPDRINEKLFF
TRBV5-1,-,TRBJ2-2,17,TRBD1,TGCGCCAGCAGCTTGGGGACAGGGAGACCGAACACCGGGGAGCTGTTTTTT,CASSLGTGRPNTGELFF
TRBV28,-,TRBJ1-2,14,TRBD1,TGTGCCAGCAGCCTTGGGACAGGGGTCTATGGCTACACCTTC,CASSLGTGVYGYTF
TRBV19,-,TRBJ1-5,15,-,TGTGCCAGTAGTATAGGGCCAGGGGGCAATCAGCCCCAGCATTTT,CASSIGPGGNQPQHF
TRBV7-2,-,TRBJ2-3,14,-,TGTGCCAGCAGCTTTAGGAGCAGCACAGATACGCAGTATTTT,CASSFRSSTDTQYF
TRBV7-2,-,TRBJ2-7,15,-,TGTGCCAGCAGCTTAATGACAGTGGTCTCCTACGAGCAGTACTTC,CASSLMTVVSYEQYF
TRBV7-9,many,TRBJ2-1,14,TRBD2,TGTGCCAGCAGTCGGAGCGGGACTCACAATGAGCAGTTCTTC,CASSRSGTHNEQFF
TRBV4-3,-,TRBJ1-1,14,TRBD1,TGCGCCAGCAGCCAAGGGACAGGGTGGAATGAAGCTTTCTTT,CASSQGTGWNEAFF
TRBV25-1,-,TRBJ1-5,15,TRBD1,TGTGCCAGCAGTGACGGACAGGGCACTAATCAGCCCCAGCATTTT,CASSDGQGTNQPQHF
TRBV30,few,TRBJ1-2,13,-,TGTGCCTGGAGTTTCTCGAGGGTTGATGGCTACACCTTC,CAWSFSRVDGYTF
TRBV7-9,-,TRBJ2-3,15,-,TGTGCCAGCAGCTTAGTGGCAGGGAGGACAGATACGCAGTATTTT,CASSLVAGRTDTQYF
TRBV4-2,-,TRBJ2-5,17,-,TGTGCCAGCAGCCTATCCGTCGGACATCGAATTCAAGAGACCCAGTACTTC,CASSLSVGHRIQETQYF
TRBV30,-,TRBJ1-2,11,-,TGTGCCTTCCGAGAAAACTATGGCTACACCTTC,CAFRENYGYTF
TRBV11-2,-,TRBJ2-5,13,-,TGTGCCAGCAGCTCTGGGCGCCAAGAGACCCAGTACTTC,CASSSGRQETQYF